The clone carrying this TCR beta chain occurred a few times. Its target is unknown. Other DNA sequences in the same sample also yield this CDR3. The sample comes from a study of shared clonotypes between healthy human individuals. This CDR3 has 13 amino acids. Germline CDR1 is LGHNA and CDR2 is YNFKEQ. V lost 0 bases to trimming and J lost 4 bases, with 4 bases between them. CD45RO-negative, CCR7-selected cells formed the naive CD8 fraction, which excluded terminally differentiated effector memory CD45RA+ cells. Broader study findings: The study drew on few donors, limiting represented genetic and exposure-history diversity.

Clones were read by immunoSEQ multiplex PCR, and TCRdb kept only the in-frame ones, dropping some. The top ten hold approximately 1.7% of the sample, which has about 2.1 million clones, about 93% seen once. The J gene is TRBJ2-1, the V gene TRBV4-2; no clear D gene. The clonotype originates from a young man in good health. Some clones in this sample may be carry-over from other donors' samples. The sample consisted of naive CD8+ T cells from PBMCs. For the CDR3, the DNA is TGTGCCAGCAGCCAAGATTCGTACAATGAGCAGTTCTTC. Translation gives CASSQDSYNEQFF.